These T cell receptor beta chains were read from a single sample in a study of blood T cell repertoires in COVID-19. Clones were sequenced by immunoSEQ multiplex PCR, and TCRdb holds only the in-frame ones, with some missing. The data show some 400,000 clones, with roughly nine tenths seen just once and less than 2% held by the top ten. Sequenced material: PBMCs or T cells enriched from blood (not recorded which). The receptors shown here come from a woman in her 30s who had recovered from COVID-19. The CDR3 runs from the conserved cysteine through the conserved F or W. A D gene is named only where the DNA matches it firmly. Size tells how often a clone was seen (once, few, many) or the class of an expanded clone, and some rows leave it out.

CDR3nt,CDR3aa,v_gene,abundance,j_gene,d_gene
TGTGCCACCAGCAGAGATGTAGCGGGAGGACGTTACGAGCAGTACTTC,CATSRDVAGGRYEQYF,TRBV15,.,TRBJ2-7,TRBD2
TGTGCCATCACCCACACCCAACGACTAGCGGGCACAGATACGCAGTATTTT,CAITHTQRLAGTDTQYF,TRBV10-3,.,TRBJ2-3,TRBD2
TGTGCCAGCAGTTACGGACAGACAACTAATGAAAAACTGTTTTTT,CASSYGQTTNEKLFF,TRBV6-5,.,TRBJ1-4,.
TGTGCCATCAGTGAGGCGGGGAGCTCTGGAAACACCATATATTTT,CAISEAGSSGNTIYF,TRBV10-3,.,TRBJ1-3,.
TGTGCCAGCAGCTTAGTCTCGGACTTCAACTATGGCTACACCTTC,CASSLVSDFNYGYTF,TRBV7-9,.,TRBJ1-2,.
TGTGCCAGCACCCCCTCGGACACTGAAGCTTTCTTT,CASTPSDTEAFF,TRBV2,.,TRBJ1-1,.
TGTGCCAGCAGCCATTACCAGGGGTCCGGGGAGCTGTTTTTT,CASSHYQGSGELFF,TRBV16,few,TRBJ2-2,.
TGTGCCAGCACCCGTCCAGGGGGATTGAGCGAGCAGTACTTC,CASTRPGGLSEQYF,TRBV6-5,once,TRBJ2-7,TRBD1
TGTGCCAGCAGCCCCGGGGAGGGGGGTATCGCTGAAGCTTTCTTT,CASSPGEGGIAEAFF,TRBV6-5,few,TRBJ1-1,.
TGTGCCAGCAGTAGACTAGCGGGAGGCACCGGGGAGCTGTTTTTT,CASSRLAGGTGELFF,TRBV27,.,TRBJ2-2,TRBD2